This T cell receptor beta chain was profiled in a study of blood T cells in healthy people across ages (dated by TCRdb to 2015 to 2017). In terms of the full investigation: In model experiments, template switching captured about one uniquely barcoded TCR beta cDNA molecule for every two T cells. Age-related changes in TCR beta repertoire diversity were measured in the study by deep sequencing normalized with unique cDNA molecular identifiers. The donors were divided into four age groups: young (average around 15 years), middle-aged (around 41), aged (about 60) and long-lived (about 90). To avoid experimental bias, donors of different ages were randomly spread across the sequencing lanes. Two additional independent replicas of 1 million unique cDNA reads from the same blood draw were analyzed for two donors (one aged 18 to 30 and one aged 80 or older). What the authors observed across the whole study: Observed TCR beta diversity correlated strongly with the percentage of naive T cells measured by flow cytometry. The CMV infection status of donors was not known, potentially confounding age-related changes in expanded clonotypes. Conclusive comparison of naive and antigen-experienced compartments was prevented by the profiling of bulk unsorted PBMCs. Observed TCR beta diversity per million T cells fell roughly linearly with age, and a significant reduction was already apparent by age around 40. Compared with the aged group, the long-lived group had more naive CD4+ T cells, fewer expanded clones and increased TCR diversity, a pattern suggesting age selection. Estimates of total diversity based on one million sequenced T cells were considered lower bounds and underestimates.

The table lists this clonotype with a few counts. The specificity of this receptor is unknown. Base qualities are not provided; no much larger clone lies one nucleotide away. Counted from cysteine to phenylalanine, this CDR3 has 16 amino acids. Solely the CDR3 DNA is kept, with 48 bases framed from the first base. CDR1 and CDR2, looked up from the germline V gene, are SNHLY and FYNNEI. V gives up 3 bases and J gives up 1 base, and the segment between their germline ends measures 13 bases. The approximately 39 donors, aged about 6 to 100 years, were systemically healthy Caucasian individuals from Russia. Each donor gave 8 to 10 milliliters of peripheral blood, drawn into EDTA-treated Vacutainer tubes. Ficoll-Paque density-gradient centrifugation was used to isolate PBMCs, with at least 6.5 million per sample. Total RNA, at least 5 micrograms per sample, was extracted from PBMCs with Trizol reagent. Naive CD45RAhigh/CD27high T cell percentages were measured by flow cytometry on a PBMC aliquot from every donor.

The library was obtained by 5' RACE. TCRdb names Illumina HiSeq 2500 as the instrument used. A second PCR of about 6 to 11 cycles was performed with a sample-barcoded 5' primer and a J-beta primer mix. A template-switch 5' adaptor carrying 12 random nucleotides introduced a unique molecular identifier onto each TCR beta cDNA molecule. Each sample yielded at least 2.5 million CDR3-containing paired-end reads. All of the RNA was converted into first-strand cDNA using the Mint cDNA synthesis kit, with a TRBC-specific oligonucleotide serving as the primer. Following uracil-DNA glycosylase treatment, all cDNA underwent a first 18-cycle PCR with the universal primers M1SS and BC2_uni_R. The study's processing was this. Each sample was normalized by randomly selecting 1 million high-quality reads, each carrying a distinct molecular identifier. Instead of being binned into consensus sequences, reads with shared molecular identifiers were discarded. MiTCR, run with a Q25 quality threshold and the strictest error-elimination algorithm, handled CDR3 identification, clonotype clustering and error correction. A nonparametric unseen species model with Euler transformation was used to estimate a lower bound on total TCR beta diversity. The raw public data were reprocessed by TCRdb itself: fastp quality trimming at Q25, MiXCR clonotype calling, in-frame beta chains only. Under each unique CDR3 protein, matching rows form one entry showing the most common genes and DNA. The V and J calls and clone size are TCRdb's, not the authors'. In this sample the table shows 550,000 to 800,000 distinct CDR3 sequences, under 25% of which occur a single time. Of the sample, roughly 3.9% falls within the top ten clones.

Sequencing input: blood. The chain employs TRBV2 and TRBJ1-5; 5 matching bases give a weak D call of TRBD1. The clonotype originates from a man in his 70s in good health. At the DNA level, the sequence is TGTGCCAGCAGTGAGGGTTGGGGGATGAGCAATCAGCCCCAGCATTTT. Translated, this is CASSEGWGMSNQPQHF. Reference TRBV2 and TRBJ1-5 proteins supply the regions before and after the CDR3; the full variable domain is: EPEVTQTPSHQVTQMGQEVILRCVPISNHLYFYWYRQILGQKVEFLVSFYNNEISEKSEIFDDQFSVERPDGSNFTLKIRSTKLEDSAMYFCASSEGWGMSNQPQHFGDGTRLSIL.